Each of the 13 T cell receptor beta chains below was sequenced from the same sample in a study of T cells after posttransplantation cyclophosphamide. The assay was immunoSEQ multiplex PCR, and TCRdb's table has in-frame clones only and misses some. Recorded here are around 35,000 clones, none singletons. Sequenced input: PBMCs. The receptor source for this set is a woman in her 50s in good health and a related stem cell transplant donor.

This clone showed up just a few times. The chain couples TRBV7-2 to TRBJ1-2; D unclear. CDR3 length: 14 residues. Germline loops: CDR1 SGHTA, CDR2 FQGNSA. V lost 10 bases, J lost 4 bases, and 19 bases lay in between. The CDR3 reads CATFDGAAGYGYTF. In DNA form, the CDR3 reads TGTGCCACCTTCGATGGAGCGGCGGGCTATGGCTACACCTTC.

The rearrangement links TRBV24-1 to TRBJ2-3; 7 nucleotides match TRBD2. This CDR3 is built from 15 residues. The junction had 10 bases not matched to a gene; V was cut back by 5 bases and J by 6 bases. Germline V gene lookup returns CDR1 KGHDR and CDR2 SFDVKD. The CDR3: CATSVAGPPRDTQYF. CDR3 sequence (DNA): TGTGCCACCAGTGTAGCGGGTCCTCCGCGGGATACGCAGTATTTT.

This clone showed up many times. The J gene is TRBJ2-1, the V gene TRBV5-1; 8 bases align to TRBD1. V shed 5 bases, J shed 8 bases, and the junction held 21 bases outside the gene matches. From germline, CDR1 is SGHRS and CDR2 YFSETQ. The CDR3 covers 18 residues. The CDR3 loop reads CASRPPGGSPKIIHEQFF. The CDR3, as DNA: TGCGCCAGCAGACCCCCAGGGGGCTCCCCCAAGATAATCCATGAGCAGTTCTTC.

This clone was seen many times. This chain connects TRBV4-3 to TRBJ1-4; D is undetermined. In germline, CDR1 is LGHNA, CDR2 YSLEER. V gave up 6 bases and J gave up 3 bases, with 17 bases separating them. The CDR3 has 16 residues. This chain's CDR3 is CASSRNSEVPNEKLFF. The CDR3 DNA reads TGCGCCAGCAGTCGAAATTCTGAGGTCCCTAATGAAAAACTGTTTTTT.

This clone was counted at least ten times. J is TRBJ2-1 and V is TRBV7-6; D uncertain. The CDR3 has 13 residues. Trimming took 1 base from V and 4 from J, leaving 5 bases between them. Germline CDR1 and CDR2: SGHVS and FNYEAQ. The CDR3, as DNA: TGTGCCAGCAGCTTAGGGGCTTACAATGAGCAGTTCTTC. It specifies CASSLGAYNEQFF.

In this sample, this clone turned up many times. CDR3 protein: CASTRGTTDTQYF. CDR3 DNA: TGTGCCAGCACCAGGGGGACTACAGATACGCAGTATTTT. The chain joins TRBV12-3 or TRBV12-4 to TRBJ2-3, with D maybe TRBD1 (7 bases). V lost 7 bases and J lost 3, with 11 bases in between. The CDR3 contains 13 residues.

In this sample, this clone turned up many times. This chain connects TRBV19 to TRBJ1-2, with 10 bases matching TRBD1. J lost 4 bases, V lost 7 bases, and 3 bases had no gene match. This CDR3 has 13 residues. The germline gives CDR1 LNHDA, CDR2 SQIVND (reference sequence). The CDR3 is CASTRDRGYGYTF. CDR3 in DNA: TGTGCCAGTACCCGGGACAGGGGCTATGGCTACACCTTC.

This clone was counted at least ten times. This chain links TRBV6-2 or TRBV6-3 with TRBJ2-7; tentative D call: TRBD2 (6 bases). Trimming took off 0 bases at V and 2 bases at J, with 17 bases between the two ends. The CDR3 is 17 amino acids. Germline values: CDR1 MNHEY, CDR2 SVGEGT. CDR3 region: CASSYSSPRTTTYEQYF. CDR3 bases: TGTGCCAGCAGTTACTCGTCTCCCCGGACTACAACCTACGAGCAGTACTTC.

In its sample, this clone was seen a few times. V and J are TRBV6-2 or TRBV6-3 and TRBJ2-6; no clear D. The CDR3 runs 14 residues. In germline, CDR1 is MNHEY, CDR2 SVGEGT. The V end lost 3 bases, the J end lost 0 bases, and 3 bases lay between the germline ends. CDR3 protein: CASSYYSGANVLTF. The CDR3, as DNA: TGTGCCAGCAGTTATTACTCTGGGGCCAACGTCCTGACTTTC.

Ten or more counts support this clone. V usage is TRBV9 and J usage is TRBJ2-7, with 7 nucleotides matching TRBD1. CDR3 length: 14 residues. CDR1 and CDR2 (germline): SGDLS, YYNGEE. V shed 4 bases and J 6 bases; nucleotides not matched to a gene: 10. DNA for the CDR3: TGTGCCAGCAGCCCCGGACAGGTGCCCCCCGAGCAGTACTTC. Its translation is CASSPGQVPPEQYF.

The J gene is TRBJ1-1, the V gene TRBV7-6; a possible D gene is TRBD1 (6 bases). V lost 0 bases, J lost 1 base, and 9 bases lay in between. The CDR3 extends over 15 amino acids. Per germline, CDR1 SGHVS and CDR2 FNYEAQ. The CDR3: CASSLAGQPNTEAFF. The DNA for the CDR3 is TGTGCCAGCAGCTTAGCTGGACAGCCGAACACTGAAGCTTTCTTT.

This clone was detected ten times or more. The V and J genes are TRBV19 and TRBJ2-2; D might be TRBD2 (5 bases). Germline V lookup: CDR1 LNHDA, CDR2 SQIVND (reference sequence). Trimming left V 8 bases short and J 0 bases short, with 16 bases between. The CDR3 is 16 residues long. This CDR3 reads CASRRVPSSNTGELFF. The CDR3 DNA reads TGTGCCAGTCGTCGCGTTCCTAGCTCGAACACCGGGGAGCTGTTTTTT. Full variable domain (rest looked up from reference TRBV19 and TRBJ2-2): DGGITQSPKYLFRKEGQNVTLSCEQNLNHDAMYWYRQDPGQGLRLIYYSQIVNDFQKGDIAEGYSVSREKKESFPLTVTSAQKNPTAFYLCASRRVPSSNTGELFFGEGSRLTVL.

This clone was observed a handful of times. The rearrangement links TRBV27 to TRBJ1-5; D call uncertain. The CDR3 runs to 18 residues. Germline CDR1 MNHEY, CDR2 SMNVEV (reference sequence). V lost 5 bases, J lost 7 bases, and 27 bases lay in between. CDR3 residues: CASSPIVAQSWLGQPQHF. DNA of the CDR3: TGTGCCAGCAGTCCTATCGTCGCCCAGTCATGGTTAGGGCAGCCCCAGCATTTT.